The sequence of this T cell receptor (beta chain) was determined in a study of response to subunit inactivated influenza vaccine. TCRdb called the RT-PCR reads again in MiXCR, with one record for every CDR3 protein. The table has about 190,000 distinct CDR3 sequences, around 14% seen once. The table lists this clonotype with many counts. The antigen is not known. The V end was cut by 0 bases, the J end by 1 base, with 6 bases between. Looked up from germline, CDR1 is SGHTA and CDR2 is FQGNSA. This CDR3 is 14 amino acids long. Whole-study results and caveats: New T cells are recruited in small numbers by each seasonal influenza vaccination, according to the authors' suggestion.

Material: CD8+ T cells sorted from PBMCs, obtained 5 days after vaccination. The chain employs TRBV7-2 and TRBJ1-1; D is ambiguous. The TCR originated in a man aged 45-60 years who received an inactivated influenza vaccine. The CDR3 coding sequence is TGTGCCAGCAGCTTAGCGGTAACGAACACTGAAGCTTTCTTT. Amino acid sequence: CASSLAVTNTEAFF.